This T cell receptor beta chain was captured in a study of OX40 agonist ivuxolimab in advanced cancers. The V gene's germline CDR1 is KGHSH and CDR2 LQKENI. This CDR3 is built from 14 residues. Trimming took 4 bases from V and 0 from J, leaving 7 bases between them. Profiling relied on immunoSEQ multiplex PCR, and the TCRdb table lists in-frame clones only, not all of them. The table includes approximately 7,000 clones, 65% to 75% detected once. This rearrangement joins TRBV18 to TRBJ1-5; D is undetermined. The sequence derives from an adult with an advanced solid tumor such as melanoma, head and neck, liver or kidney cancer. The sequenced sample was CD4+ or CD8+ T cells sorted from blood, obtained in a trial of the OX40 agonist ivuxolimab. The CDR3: CASSQGGSNQPQHF. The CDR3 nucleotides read TGTGCCAGCTCACAGGGAGGTAGCAATCAGCCCCAGCATTTT.